This is a list of T cell receptor beta chains from one sample in a study of blood T cell repertoires in COVID-19. The assay was immunoSEQ multiplex PCR, and TCRdb's table has in-frame clones only and misses some. The table includes 50,000 to 80,000 clones, nearly 90% detected once. Material: peripheral blood. These receptor sequences come from a man in his sixties with acute or convalescent COVID-19. Each CDR3 is given with its conserved first and last residue.

v_gene,j_gene,len,CDR3aa
TRBV7-8,TRBJ1-2,15,CASSLARGLGYGYTF
TRBV4-1,TRBJ2-1,18,CASSQDPSGGAPYNEQFF
TRBV29-1,TRBJ1-2,12,CSVEAGQVRYTF
TRBV19,TRBJ1-4,16,CASSSARGQINEKLFF
TRBV20-1,TRBJ1-1,14,CSASYPRGYTEAFF
TRBV3-1/TRBV3-2,TRBJ1-5,15,CASSQGGAINQPQHF
TRBV9,TRBJ2-4,14,CASSVGTGKNIQYF
TRBV2,TRBJ1-6,15,CASSEADLTRSPLHF
TRBV5-4,TRBJ1-1,14,CASSRGGVNTEAFF
TRBV4-1,TRBJ1-2,17,CASSQEWGGGSNYGYTF
TRBV6-5,TRBJ1-2,13,CATLAQGARGYTF
TRBV3-1/TRBV3-2,TRBJ2-1,16,CASSQGGSFRYNEQFF
TRBV30,TRBJ1-5,13,CAARGLPNQPQHF
TRBV7-9,TRBJ2-7,16,CASSPPGGGLSYEQYF
TRBV6-5,TRBJ1-1,12,CASGTGATEAFF
TRBV9,TRBJ2-2,15,CASRGSGGETGELFF
TRBV7-2,TRBJ2-7,14,CASSLPGTGREQYF
TRBV5-4,TRBJ1-1,13,CASSLKGVTEAFF
TRBV11-2,TRBJ2-2,15,CASSLSGGYTGELFF
TRBV7-3,TRBJ1-2,13,CASSSGLHYGYTF
TRBV9,TRBJ1-6,15,CASSVSSGYNSPLHF
TRBV29-1,TRBJ1-4,11,CSVTEAQKLFF
TRBV5-1,TRBJ2-7,15,CASSPGDRAKDEQYF
TRBV28,TRBJ1-2,16,CASSSGDRIPNYGYTF
TRBV6-5,TRBJ1-1,13,CASSLTGETEAFF
TRBV6-5,TRBJ2-1,15,CASRILGQKDNEQFF
TRBV13,TRBJ1-5,16,CASSLGAGQGNQPQHF
TRBV7-2,TRBJ1-5,15,CASSRGQGANQPQHF
TRBV11-3,TRBJ2-1,16,CASSLEGAGPRDEQFF
TRBV7-2,TRBJ2-2,14,CASRQTGSSGELFF
TRBV9,TRBJ2-2,18,CASSVNRDTPDRFGELFF
TRBV6-5,TRBJ2-3,15,CASSPALVSTDTQYF
TRBV7-2,TRBJ2-5,19,CASSPRTGPTSLIKETQYF
TRBV3-1/TRBV3-2,TRBJ2-5,16,CASSQRRGAVVETQYF
TRBV11-2,TRBJ2-7,14,CASSRAQGTYEQYF
TRBV27,TRBJ2-3,16,CASSAVTGVSTDTQYF
TRBV2,TRBJ2-1,15,CASSEGLAGYNEQFF
TRBV10-1,TRBJ1-4,13,CASREANLEKLFF
TRBV2,TRBJ2-7,17,CASRPLAGTGSSYEQYF
TRBV19,TRBJ1-1,12,CASSIIGTEAFF
TRBV4-1,TRBJ1-1,14,CASSHRHLNTEAFF
TRBV5-6,TRBJ2-2,15,CASSLRTGAAGELFF
TRBV6-5,TRBJ1-2,15,CASRSTGGADYGYTF